The clone carrying this TCR beta chain was seen more than once but under ten times. The data were obtained in a study of blood T cell repertoires in COVID-19. At the level of the study: Researchers got acute and convalescent COVID-19 samples from the United States, Italy and Spain.

With 5 bases removed from V and 3 bases from J, the gap between germline ends came to 8 bases. Germline V gene lookup returns CDR1 WSHSY and CDR2 SAAADI. CDR3 length: 13 amino acids. Per the original methods: Using reference gene primer amplification, nucleated cell counts were estimated. Some clones are missing from TCRdb's copy, which holds only in-frame ones; the method was immunoSEQ multiplex PCR. The D gene and trimming were derived from the DNA, and the V and J assignments and clone size from that table. Here the sample spans tens of thousands of clones, about 86% being singletons. The chain combines TRBV10-2 with TRBJ1-5, with D possibly being TRBD1 (5 bases). Sequencing was performed on peripheral blood. The TCR was taken from a man between 60 and 70 years old with acute or convalescent COVID-19. The CDR3 protein is CASSIQANQPQHF. The CDR3 DNA reads TGCGCCAGCAGTATACAGGCCAATCAGCCCCAGCATTTT.